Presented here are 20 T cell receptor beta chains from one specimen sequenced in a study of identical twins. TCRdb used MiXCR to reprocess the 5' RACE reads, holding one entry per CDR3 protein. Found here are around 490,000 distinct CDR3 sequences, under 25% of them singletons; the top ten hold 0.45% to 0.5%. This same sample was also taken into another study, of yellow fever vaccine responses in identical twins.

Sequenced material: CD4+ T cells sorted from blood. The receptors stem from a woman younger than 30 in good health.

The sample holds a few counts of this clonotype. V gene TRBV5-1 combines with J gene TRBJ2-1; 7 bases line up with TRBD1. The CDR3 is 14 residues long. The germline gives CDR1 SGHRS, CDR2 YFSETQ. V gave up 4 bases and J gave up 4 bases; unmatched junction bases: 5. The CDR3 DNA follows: TGCGCCAGCAGCGCATCACAGGGGTACAATGAGCAGTTCTTC. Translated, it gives CASSASQGYNEQFF.

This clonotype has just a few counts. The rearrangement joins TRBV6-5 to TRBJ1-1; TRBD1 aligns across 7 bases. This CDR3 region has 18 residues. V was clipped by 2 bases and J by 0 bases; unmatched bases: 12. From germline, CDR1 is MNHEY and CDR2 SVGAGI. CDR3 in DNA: TGTGCCAGCAGTTACACCCGACAGGGTGGGATAATGAACACTGAAGCTTTCTTT. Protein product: CASSYTRQGGIMNTEAFF.

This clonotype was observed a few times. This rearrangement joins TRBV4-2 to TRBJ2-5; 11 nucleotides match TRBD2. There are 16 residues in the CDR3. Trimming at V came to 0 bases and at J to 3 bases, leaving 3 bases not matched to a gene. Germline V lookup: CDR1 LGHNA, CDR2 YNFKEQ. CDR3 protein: CASSQEILAGEETQYF. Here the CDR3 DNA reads TGTGCCAGCAGCCAAGAAATACTAGCGGGAGAAGAGACCCAGTACTTC.

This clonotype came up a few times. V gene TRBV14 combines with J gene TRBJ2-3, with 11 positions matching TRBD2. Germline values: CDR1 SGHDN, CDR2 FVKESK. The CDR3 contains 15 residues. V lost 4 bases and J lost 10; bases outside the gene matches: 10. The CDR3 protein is CASSPLAGAPWAQYF. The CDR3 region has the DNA TGTGCCAGCAGCCCACTAGCGGGAGCCCCCTGGGCGCAGTATTTT.

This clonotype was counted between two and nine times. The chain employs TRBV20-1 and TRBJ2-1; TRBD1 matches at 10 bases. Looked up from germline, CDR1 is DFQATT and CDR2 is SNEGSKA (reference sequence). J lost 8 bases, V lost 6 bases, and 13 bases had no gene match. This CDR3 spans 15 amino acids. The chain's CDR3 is CSAPGQGGHNYEQFF. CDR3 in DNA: TGCAGTGCCCCTGGACAGGGGGGTCACAATTATGAGCAGTTCTTC.

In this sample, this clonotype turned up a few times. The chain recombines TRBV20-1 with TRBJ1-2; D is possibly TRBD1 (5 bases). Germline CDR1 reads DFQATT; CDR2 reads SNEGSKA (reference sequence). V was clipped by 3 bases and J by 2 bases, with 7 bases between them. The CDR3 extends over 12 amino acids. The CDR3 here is CSARKGNYGYTF. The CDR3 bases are TGCAGTGCTAGGAAGGGGAACTATGGCTACACCTTC.

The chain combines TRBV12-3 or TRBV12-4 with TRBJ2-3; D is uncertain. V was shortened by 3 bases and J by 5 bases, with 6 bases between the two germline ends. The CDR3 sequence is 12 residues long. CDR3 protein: CASSLMGDTQYF. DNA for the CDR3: TGTGCCAGCAGTTTGATGGGAGATACGCAGTATTTT.

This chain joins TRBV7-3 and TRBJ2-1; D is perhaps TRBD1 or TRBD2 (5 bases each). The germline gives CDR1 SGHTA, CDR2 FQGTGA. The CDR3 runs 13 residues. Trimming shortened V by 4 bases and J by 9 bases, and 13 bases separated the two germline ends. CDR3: CASSSGTASEQFF. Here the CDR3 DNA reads TGTGCCAGCAGCTCCGGGACGGCGAGTGAGCAGTTCTTC.

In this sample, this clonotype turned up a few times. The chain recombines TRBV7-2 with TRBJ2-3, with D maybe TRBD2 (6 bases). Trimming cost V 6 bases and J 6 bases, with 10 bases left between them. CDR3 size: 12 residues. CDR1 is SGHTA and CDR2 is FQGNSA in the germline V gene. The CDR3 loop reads CASRGTSDTQYF. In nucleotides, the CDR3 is TGTGCCAGCAGGGGGACTTCCGATACGCAGTATTTT.

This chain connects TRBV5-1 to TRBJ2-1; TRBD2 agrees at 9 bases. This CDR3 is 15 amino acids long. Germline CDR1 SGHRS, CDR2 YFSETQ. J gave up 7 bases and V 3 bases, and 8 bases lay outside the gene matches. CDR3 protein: CASSYVAGAMNEQFF. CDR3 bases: TGCGCCAGCAGCTATGTAGCGGGAGCTATGAATGAGCAGTTCTTC.

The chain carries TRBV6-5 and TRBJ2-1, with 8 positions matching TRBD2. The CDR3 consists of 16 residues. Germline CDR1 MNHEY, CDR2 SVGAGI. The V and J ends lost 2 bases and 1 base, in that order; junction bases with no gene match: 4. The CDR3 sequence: CASSYRRGASYNEQFF. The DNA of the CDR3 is TGTGCCAGCAGTTACCGGCGGGGGGCATCCTACAATGAGCAGTTCTTC.

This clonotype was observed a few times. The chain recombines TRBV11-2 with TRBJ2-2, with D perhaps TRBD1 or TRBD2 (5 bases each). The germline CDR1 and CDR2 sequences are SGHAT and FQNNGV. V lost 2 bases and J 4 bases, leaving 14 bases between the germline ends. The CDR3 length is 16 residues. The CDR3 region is CASSLFGALGTGELFF. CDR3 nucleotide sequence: TGTGCCAGCAGCTTATTCGGGGCCTTGGGCACCGGGGAGCTGTTTTTT.

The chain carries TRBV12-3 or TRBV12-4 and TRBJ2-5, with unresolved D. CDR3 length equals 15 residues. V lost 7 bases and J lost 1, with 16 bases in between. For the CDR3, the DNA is TGTGCCAGCATGACGGGTCCTCCCCGCCAAGAGACCCAGTACTTC. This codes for CASMTGPPRQETQYF.

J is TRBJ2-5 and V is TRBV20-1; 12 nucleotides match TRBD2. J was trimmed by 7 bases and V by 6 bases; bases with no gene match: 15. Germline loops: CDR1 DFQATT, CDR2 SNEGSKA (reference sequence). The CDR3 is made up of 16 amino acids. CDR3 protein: CSALPLLAGGVVTQYF. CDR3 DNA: TGCAGTGCCCTACCCCTCCTAGCGGGAGGGGTCGTGACCCAGTACTTC.

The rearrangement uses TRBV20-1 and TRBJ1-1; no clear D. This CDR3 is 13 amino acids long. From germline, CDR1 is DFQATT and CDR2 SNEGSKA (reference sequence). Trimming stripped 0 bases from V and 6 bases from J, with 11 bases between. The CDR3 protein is CSARDSARSEAFF. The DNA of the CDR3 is TGCAGTGCTAGAGACTCAGCTCGGTCTGAAGCTTTCTTT.

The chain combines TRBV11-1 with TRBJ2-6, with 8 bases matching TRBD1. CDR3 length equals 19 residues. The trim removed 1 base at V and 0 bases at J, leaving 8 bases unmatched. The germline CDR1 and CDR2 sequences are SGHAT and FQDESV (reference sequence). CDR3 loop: CASSLGTGLSISGANVLTF. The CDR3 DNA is TGTGCCAGCAGCTTAGGGACAGGGCTCAGCATCTCTGGGGCCAACGTCCTGACTTTC.

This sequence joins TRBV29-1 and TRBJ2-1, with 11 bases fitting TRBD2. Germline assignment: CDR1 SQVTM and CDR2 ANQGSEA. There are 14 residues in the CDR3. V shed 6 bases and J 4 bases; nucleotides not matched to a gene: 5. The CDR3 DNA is TGCAGCGTCCCTGGGACTAGCGGATACAATGAGCAGTTCTTC. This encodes CSVPGTSGYNEQFF.

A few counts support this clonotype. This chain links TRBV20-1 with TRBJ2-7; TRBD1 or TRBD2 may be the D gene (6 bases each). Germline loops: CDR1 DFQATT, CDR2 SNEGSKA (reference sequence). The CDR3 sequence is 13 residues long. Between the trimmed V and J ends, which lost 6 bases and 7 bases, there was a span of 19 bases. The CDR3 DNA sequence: TGCAGTGCCAGGAGGGACACCCGATGGGAGCAGTACTTC. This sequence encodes CSARRDTRWEQYF.

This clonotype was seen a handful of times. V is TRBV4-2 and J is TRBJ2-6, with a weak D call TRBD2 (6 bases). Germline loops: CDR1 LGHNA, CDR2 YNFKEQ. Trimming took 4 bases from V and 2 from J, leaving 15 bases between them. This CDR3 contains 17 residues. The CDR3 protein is CASSPSGGSAGANVLTF. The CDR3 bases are TGTGCCAGCAGCCCATCTGGGGGGTCGGCTGGGGCCAACGTCCTGACTTTC.

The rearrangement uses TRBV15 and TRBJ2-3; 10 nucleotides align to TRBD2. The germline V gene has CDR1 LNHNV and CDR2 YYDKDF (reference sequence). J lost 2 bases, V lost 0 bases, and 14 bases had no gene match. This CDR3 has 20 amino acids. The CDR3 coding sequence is TGTGCCACCAGCAGAGATGTCGCAACTAGCGGGACTCTGACCACAGATACGCAGTATTTT. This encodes CATSRDVATSGTLTTDTQYF. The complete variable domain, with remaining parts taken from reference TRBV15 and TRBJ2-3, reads DAMVIQNPRYQVTQFGKPVTLSCSQTLNHNVMYWYQQKSSQAPKLLFHYYDKDFNNEADTPDNFQSRRPNTSFCFLDIRSPGLGDTAMYLCATSRDVATSGTLTTDTQYFGPGTRLTVL.